This section outlines one TCR beta chain sequence together with its context. CDR1 is MNHEY and CDR2 is SMNVEV in the germline V gene (reference sequence). The CDR3 has 15 residues. The V and J ends lost 5 bases and 0 bases, in that order; junction bases with no gene match: 3. The method was immunoSEQ multiplex PCR; TCRdb's version includes in-frame clones alone and lacks a portion of them. Of about 80,000 clones listed, around 84% are singletons. These data belong to a study of control samples from healthy donors and cancer patients. The TCR sequence derives from a man aged 55 to 69 with head and neck cancer. The sample was PBMCs. The V gene is TRBV27, the J gene TRBJ2-2; TRBD1 aligns across 7 bases. The chain's CDR3 is CASSPGQPNTGELFF. In nucleotides, the CDR3 is TGTGCCAGCAGTCCGGGACAGCCGAACACCGGGGAGCTGTTTTTT.